Sequencing of this T cell receptor beta chain was carried out in a study of T-cell memory formation after mild COVID-19. Notes on the study in general: The pre-infection memory compartment contained some responding clones, suggesting cross-reactive memory joined. CD4/CD8 balance held among clones contracting day 15 to 85, and later expanders leaned CD4+.

The CDR3 runs to 19 residues. Unmatched junction bases numbered 12, after V lost 1 base and J lost 0 bases. CDR1 is LGHNA, CDR2 YSLEER, per germline. This clonotype was seen only a few times. Antigen: not known. UMIs and sample barcodes were carried by the TCR alpha and TCR beta cDNA libraries that 5'RACE produced using constant-segment primers. MiXCR was run by TCRdb on the 5' RACE reads, yielding one entry per CDR3 protein. The sample shows 150,000 to 200,000 distinct CDR3 sequences, 11% of them seen only once. The sequencing sample was made of PBMCs or a T cell subset sorted from them (not recorded which). The source is a man aged 18 to 29 who had mild COVID-19 (a few samples of this study predate the infection). Cell type and time point are not known. The chain couples TRBV4-3 to TRBJ2-1; the match to TRBD2 covers 7 bases. In nucleotides, the CDR3 is TGCGCCAGCAGCCAAGCGAAGACGGGGGGTCCCTACTCCTACAATGAGCAGTTCTTC. Encoded protein: CASSQAKTGGPYSYNEQFF.